The 20 T cell receptor beta chains below were found in one sample sequenced in a study of blood T cell repertoires in COVID-19. This table comes from immunoSEQ multiplex PCR, and its TCRdb copy is limited to in-frame clones, with some not included. This sample has about 190,000 clones; less than 85% occur once, and the top ten carry under 15%. Sequenced input: peripheral blood. The receptors shown here come from a woman in her fifties or sixties with acute or convalescent COVID-19.

V is TRBV7-2 and J is TRBJ2-5, with D unresolved. The CDR3 totals 14 residues. Germline CDR1 is SGHTA and CDR2 is FQGNSA. V was pared by 1 base and J by 1 base, with 7 bases between. CDR3 region: CASSLELVQETQYF. CDR3 coding DNA: TGTGCCAGCAGCTTAGAACTGGTCCAAGAGACCCAGTACTTC. Complete variable domain (other parts from reference TRBV7-2 and TRBJ2-5): GAGVSQSPSNKVTEKGKDVELRCDPISGHTALYWYRQSLGQGLEFLIYFQGNSAPDKSGLPSDRFSAERTGGSVSTLTIQRTQQEDSAVYLCASSLELVQETQYFGPGTRLLVL.

J is TRBJ1-3 and V is TRBV28; D might be TRBD1 (6 bases). The CDR3 runs to 16 residues. The ends were cut back, 8 bases at V and 4 bases at J, with 21 bases in the middle. Germline assignment: CDR1 MDHEN and CDR2 SYDVKM. The CDR3 is CASLRKDRSRGNTIYF. The DNA of the CDR3 is TGTGCCAGCCTACGTAAGGACAGAAGCAGAGGAAACACCATATATTTT.

V gene TRBV6-5 combines with J gene TRBJ2-3; D is uncertain. The CDR3 contains 14 residues. Germline V CDR1 and CDR2: MNHEY, SVGAGI. The ends were cut back, 9 bases at V and 2 bases at J, with 15 bases in the middle. The DNA for the CDR3 is TGTGCCAGTAACGAGAGCCCACCCACAGATACGCAGTATTTT. Its protein is CASNESPPTDTQYF.

This sequence joins TRBV6-1 and TRBJ1-6, with D tentatively TRBD1 (5 bases). Deletions cut 3 bases from V and 8 bases from J, with 20 bases between. This CDR3 spans 17 amino acids. CDR1 is MNHNS, CDR2 SASEGT, per germline. As DNA, the CDR3 is TGTGCCAGCAGTGATGACCTTTTGACGGGGGGGGATTCACCCCTCCACTTT. Translated: CASSDDLLTGGDSPLHF.

This chain links TRBV4-3 with TRBJ1-3, with unresolved D. Germline CDR1 and CDR2: LGHNA and YSLEER. V lost 1 base, J lost 0 bases, and 10 bases lay in between. CDR3 size: 16 residues. In DNA, the CDR3 is TGCGCCAGCAGCCAAGGGGCCAGTAACTCTGGAAACACCATATATTTT. It encodes CASSQGASNSGNTIYF.

J is TRBJ1-6 and V is TRBV6-5, with D unclear. Germline lookup yields CDR1 MNHEY and CDR2 SVGAGI. This CDR3 region has 15 residues. The ends were cut back, 6 bases at V and 7 bases at J, with 16 bases in the middle. CDR3 region: CASRTGELRNSPLHF. CDR3 DNA: TGTGCCAGCAGAACTGGGGAGTTAAGAAATTCACCCCTCCACTTT.

This rearrangement joins TRBV2 to TRBJ2-7, with 8 bases fitting TRBD1. CDR1 is SNHLY, CDR2 FYNNEI, per germline. CDR3 length: 14 amino acids. The V segment lost 5 bases and the J segment 3 bases; nucleotides outside the gene matches: 6. The CDR3 DNA sequence: TGTGCCAGCAGTCTACAGGGGGGTCTCTACGAGCAGTACTTC. Translating gives CASSLQGGLYEQYF.

The V gene is TRBV4-3, the J gene TRBJ2-6, with 9 bases that match TRBD1. Per germline, CDR1 LGHNA and CDR2 YSLEER. The CDR3 is 20 amino acids. Losses at the gene ends were 4 bases for V and 1 base for J; bases not matched to a gene: 14. In DNA, the CDR3 is TGCGCCAGCAGCCCTGGCATGGGTTGGGGGACAGGGTCTGGGGCCAACGTCCTGACTTTC. Protein product: CASSPGMGWGTGSGANVLTF.

CDR3 bases: TGCGCCAGCAGCCAAGATCGGAGTGGCGGCTACACCTTC. Protein product: CASSQDRSGGYTF. The rearrangement joins TRBV4-3 to TRBJ1-2, with D hard to call. The CDR3 runs to 13 residues. The V and J ends lost 0 bases and 8 bases respectively, with 10 bases between them. The germline gives CDR1 LGHNA, CDR2 YSLEER.

CDR3 nucleotides: TGTGCCAGCAGCTCTCAGGGGGGACCCTACGAGCAGTACTTC. Residues: CASSSQGGPYEQYF. V and J are TRBV7-2 and TRBJ2-7, with a possible D match to TRBD1 (7 bases). The CDR3 spans 14 residues. Trimming shortened V by 4 bases and J by 2 bases, and 12 bases separated the two germline ends. Germline values: CDR1 SGHTA, CDR2 FQGNSA. The complete variable domain, with remaining parts taken from reference TRBV7-2 and TRBJ2-7, reads GAGVSQSPSNKVTEKGKDVELRCDPISGHTALYWYRQSLGQGLEFLIYFQGNSAPDKSGLPSDRFSAERTGGSVSTLTIQRTQQEDSAVYLCASSSQGGPYEQYFGPGTRLTVT.

The chain combines TRBV5-1 with TRBJ1-2; D may be TRBD1 (5 bases). Germline CDR1 reads SGHRS; CDR2 reads YFSETQ. Deletions cut 3 bases from V and 4 bases from J, with 13 bases between. This CDR3 has 14 residues. The CDR3 region is CASSSAGGLYGYTF. CDR3 DNA sequence: TGCGCCAGCAGCTCCGCCGGGGGACTCTATGGCTACACCTTC.

The sample holds a few counts of this clone. The chain combines TRBV4-1 with TRBJ2-7; D is possibly TRBD1 (6 bases). The germline V and J ends were trimmed by 2 bases and 0 bases, with 8 bases remaining between them. The CDR3 totals 14 residues. In germline, CDR1 is MGHRA, CDR2 YSYEKL. Here the CDR3 reads CASSQNRASYEQYF. CDR3 nucleotide sequence: TGCGCCAGCAGCCAAAACAGGGCCTCCTACGAGCAGTACTTC.

The chain combines TRBV11-2 with TRBJ1-3, with unresolved D. CDR3 size: 14 residues. Trimming took off 5 bases at V and 0 bases at J, with 8 bases between the two ends. Germline CDR1 SGHAT, CDR2 FQNNGV. In nucleotides, the CDR3 is TGTGCCAGCAGCCAGTATGACTCTGGAAACACCATATATTTT. It translates to CASSQYDSGNTIYF.

The chain is built from TRBV6-2 or TRBV6-3 and TRBJ1-1; TRBD1 is a possible D gene (6 bases). The germline gives CDR1 MNHEY, CDR2 SVGEGT. Deletions cut 5 bases from V and 3 bases from J, with 10 bases between. The CDR3 contains 13 residues. CDR3: CASSLQGYTEAFF. CDR3 nucleotide sequence: TGTGCCAGCAGTCTACAGGGTTACACTGAAGCTTTCTTT.

The chain recombines TRBV6-1 with TRBJ2-3; 12 positions agree with TRBD2. The trim removed 0 bases at V and 5 bases at J, leaving 6 bases unmatched. Germline CDR1 reads MNHNS; CDR2 reads SASEGT. CDR3 length: 17 amino acids. CDR3 in DNA: TGTGCCAGCAGTGAAGCGGGGGGACTAGCGGGTGGAGATACGCAGTATTTT. Translated: CASSEAGGLAGGDTQYF.

This chain uses TRBV4-3 with TRBJ2-1; TRBD2 matches 13 bases. Germline CDR1 is LGHNA and CDR2 is YSLEER. V shed 3 bases and J 14 bases; nucleotides not matched to a gene: 13. This CDR3 has 16 amino acids. The CDR3 reads CASSQDGLAGAQPKFF. CDR3 bases: TGCGCCAGCAGCCAGGACGGACTAGCGGGAGCTCAACCCAAGTTCTTC.

The V gene is TRBV9, the J gene TRBJ2-2; 12 bases are a match to TRBD1. This CDR3 is 17 amino acids long. The V and J ends lost 3 bases and 4 bases, in that order; junction bases with no gene match: 7. The germline V gene encodes CDR1 SGDLS and CDR2 YYNGEE. The CDR3 loop reads CASSAMGQGAFTGELFF. Written as DNA, the CDR3 is TGTGCCAGCAGCGCGATGGGACAGGGGGCATTCACCGGGGAGCTGTTTTTT.

This chain links TRBV6-2 or TRBV6-3 with TRBJ2-7, with 10 bases fitting TRBD2. CDR1 and CDR2 from the germline V gene are MNHEY and SVGEGT. The length of the CDR3 is 15 residues. J was trimmed by 2 bases and V by 6 bases; bases with no gene match: 7. CDR3 residues: CASRPPGLATYEQYF. For the CDR3, the DNA is TGTGCCAGCAGGCCTCCGGGACTAGCGACCTACGAGCAGTACTTC.

This clone has a handful of counts. The chain is built from TRBV5-4 and TRBJ1-1, with D unresolved. CDR1 and CDR2 (germline): SGHNT, YYREEE (reference sequence). The CDR3 loop spans 14 amino acids. Trimming removed 4 bases at V and 3 bases at J, with 13 bases between. CDR3 protein: CASSRQALYTEAFF. In DNA form, the CDR3 reads TGTGCCAGCAGCCGGCAGGCACTGTACACTGAAGCTTTCTTT.

The chain recombines TRBV6-2 or TRBV6-3 with TRBJ1-1; 8 nucleotides match TRBD1. With 2 bases clipped from V and 1 base from J, the junction kept 3 bases outside the gene matches. This CDR3 comprises 15 residues. From germline, CDR1 is MNHEY and CDR2 SVGEGT. CDR3: CASSYQGARNTEAFF. Here the CDR3 DNA reads TGTGCCAGCAGTTACCAGGGGGCGCGGAACACTGAAGCTTTCTTT.